Below, 17 T cell receptor beta chains from the same sample are listed, as sequenced in a study of T-cell reconstitution after alpha-beta-depleted transplantation in children. TCRbeta library construction was performed incorporating unique molecular identifiers. From the PCR reads, TCRdb called clonotypes with MiXCR, one entry per CDR3 protein. This table has over 100,000 distinct CDR3 sequences, 4.5% to 7.5% appearing once. The sample consisted of PBMCs, mostly from graft donor cells, taken 60 days after TCRalphabeta/CD19-depleted stem cell transplant. These receptors came from a female patient younger than 10 who had a stem cell transplant for Fanconi anemia, so the T cells may come from the graft donor.

This clonotype was seen a few times. The rearrangement links TRBV5-1 to TRBJ2-3; 9 bases agree with TRBD2. CDR1 and CDR2 from the germline V gene are SGHRS and YFSETQ. This CDR3 is 17 amino acids long. V shed 4 bases, J shed 5 bases, and the junction held 14 bases outside the gene matches. The CDR3 DNA follows: TGCGCCAGCAGCCCCCATGGGGGCGGGGGGGCAGGAGATACGCAGTATTTT. It is translated as CASSPHGGGGAGDTQYF.

This clonotype has a count of ten or more. The rearrangement uses TRBV12-3 or TRBV12-4 and TRBJ1-6; D is unresolved. The CDR3 covers 12 residues. Trimming shortened V by 6 bases and J by 8 bases, and 8 bases separated the two germline ends. In DNA form, the CDR3 reads TGTGCCAGCAGGGGCGGCGATTCACCCCTCCACTTT. Encoded protein: CASRGGDSPLHF.

Ten or more counts support this clonotype. The chain carries TRBV7-8 and TRBJ2-2; D gene ambiguous. Germline lookup yields CDR1 SGHVS and CDR2 FQNEAQ. This CDR3 comprises 14 residues. Trimming removed 5 bases at V and 3 bases at J, with 10 bases between. The CDR3 DNA is TGTGCCAGCAGCCAGCTGGAATACACCGGGGAGCTGTTTTTT. Translating gives CASSQLEYTGELFF. Together with reference TRBV7-8 and TRBJ2-2, the CDR3 gives the full variable domain: GAGVSQSPRYKVAKRGQDVALRCDPISGHVSLFWYQQALGQGPEFLTYFQNEAQLDKSGLPSDRFFAERPEGSVSTLKIQRTQQEDSAVYLCASSQLEYTGELFFGEGSRLTVL.

The table lists this clonotype with many counts. This sequence joins TRBV25-1 and TRBJ1-2; D might be TRBD1 (6 bases). V dropped 4 bases and J dropped 5 bases, with 8 bases sitting between them. Germline CDR1 MGHDK, CDR2 SYGVNS. The CDR3 contains 12 residues. CDR3 loop: CASSADSYGYTF. The CDR3, as DNA: TGTGCCAGCAGTGCGGACAGTTATGGCTACACCTTC.

This clonotype was detected ten times or more. The chain carries TRBV29-1 and TRBJ2-3, with a tentative D call TRBD2 (5 bases). Trimming took 7 bases from V and 0 from J, leaving 11 bases between them. Germline V lookup: CDR1 SQVTM, CDR2 ANQGSEA. The CDR3 contains 13 residues. CDR3 residues: CSAVRASTDTQYF. The CDR3 DNA sequence: TGCAGCGCCGTGAGGGCTAGCACAGATACGCAGTATTTT.

The chain recombines TRBV5-1 with TRBJ2-1; a possible D gene is TRBD2 (6 bases). Looked up from germline, CDR1 is SGHRS and CDR2 is YFSETQ. The CDR3 length is 18 residues. V dropped 0 bases and J dropped 0 bases, with 16 bases sitting between them. CDR3 sequence: CASSLATLGGSSYNEQFF. Written as DNA, the CDR3 is TGCGCCAGCAGCTTGGCCACCTTGGGAGGCTCCTCCTACAATGAGCAGTTCTTC.

The J gene is TRBJ2-7, the V gene TRBV4-2; TRBD2 aligns across 8 bases. The V gene's germline CDR1 is LGHNA and CDR2 YNFKEQ. This CDR3 region has 14 residues. V was clipped by 4 bases and J by 2 bases; unmatched bases: 4. DNA of the CDR3: TGTGCCAGCAGCCCACGGGGGGGGGCCTACGAGCAGTACTTC. This codes for CASSPRGGAYEQYF.

This clonotype was found many times. The rearrangement uses TRBV7-2 and TRBJ2-2, with no clear D. CDR1 SGHTA and CDR2 FQGNSA come from the germline V gene. This CDR3 has 15 residues. Trimming pared 2 bases from V and 4 bases from J, leaving 11 bases between. Written as DNA, the CDR3 is TGTGCCAGCAGCTTAAGAGACTTTAGCACCGGGGAGCTGTTTTTT. Amino acid sequence: CASSLRDFSTGELFF.

There are many counts of this clonotype. This chain joins TRBV28 and TRBJ1-3, with 12 bases lining up with TRBD1. The trim removed 2 bases at V and 3 bases at J, leaving 11 bases unmatched. The CDR3 totals 19 residues. In germline, CDR1 is MDHEN, CDR2 SYDVKM. The CDR3 DNA is TGTGCCAGCAGTTTAGGGACAGGGGGCGTCAGTAATCATGGAAACACCATATATTTT. Amino acid sequence: CASSLGTGGVSNHGNTIYF.

Many counts were recorded for this clonotype. This CDR3 reads CSASGQGRAQYF. The CDR3 DNA follows: TGCAGTGCTAGTGGACAGGGAAGAGCCCAGTACTTC. The chain is built from TRBV20-1 and TRBJ2-5; 8 bases are shared with TRBD1. The CDR3 spans 12 residues. Germline V lookup: CDR1 DFQATT, CDR2 SNEGSKA (reference sequence). Trimming removed 3 bases from V and 9 bases from J; junction bases left unmatched: 6.

The table lists this clonotype with many counts. The V gene is TRBV20-1, the J gene TRBJ2-1; 8 positions match TRBD1. V was pared by 0 bases and J by 3 bases, with 13 bases of the junction left unmatched. The CDR3 loop spans 18 amino acids. CDR1 and CDR2 from the germline V gene are DFQATT and SNEGSKA (reference sequence). The CDR3 DNA sequence: TGCAGTGCTAGAGATGTTTTCTCAACAGGGGGAGGCTACAATGAGCAGTTCTTC. This gives the protein CSARDVFSTGGGYNEQFF.

A few counts support this clonotype. The chain links TRBV20-1 to TRBJ1-2, with D unclear. Germline CDR1 DFQATT, CDR2 SNEGSKA (reference sequence). V lost 5 bases to trimming and J lost 4 bases, with 14 bases between them. The CDR3 extends over 13 amino acids. The CDR3 nucleotides read TGCAGTGCTGGGAGTGTTGTGGGCTATGGCTACACCTTC. It codes for CSAGSVVGYGYTF.

This clonotype was detected many times. The J gene is TRBJ2-7, the V gene TRBV13, with D possibly called TRBD1 or TRBD2 (5 bases each). Germline V gene sequence: CDR1 PRHDT, CDR2 FYEKMQ (reference sequence). Between the trimmed V and J ends, which lost 4 bases and 3 bases, there was a span of 13 bases. The CDR3 runs to 14 residues. CDR3 in DNA: TGTGCCAGCAGCTCCGGGGCAGGGAACTACGAGCAGTACTTC. Amino acid sequence: CASSSGAGNYEQYF. The variable domain in full, with the rest retrieved from reference TRBV13 and TRBJ2-7, is AAGVIQSPRHLIKEKRETATLKCYPIPRHDTVYWYQQGPGQDPQFLISFYEKMQSDKGSIPDRFSAQQFSDYHSELNMSSLELGDSALYFCASSSGAGNYEQYFGPGTRLTVT.

This clonotype was counted many times. The chain carries TRBV5-1 and TRBJ2-1, with unresolved D. This CDR3 comprises 14 residues. Germline CDR1 SGHRS, CDR2 YFSETQ. Trimming cost V 0 bases and J 5 bases, with 9 bases left between them. DNA for the CDR3: TGCGCCAGCAGCTTGGATTCCAGCCACAATGAGCAGTTCTTC. Translating gives CASSLDSSHNEQFF.

At least ten counts were recorded for this clonotype. The chain employs TRBV14 and TRBJ2-1; D possibly corresponds to TRBD2 (6 bases). Germline CDR1 SGHDN, CDR2 FVKESK. This CDR3 spans 17 amino acids. Trimming left V 2 bases short and J 3 bases short, with 17 bases between. The CDR3 spells CASSQSFRSGGYNEQFF. In DNA form, the CDR3 reads TGTGCCAGCAGCCAAAGTTTCCGTAGCGGAGGCTACAATGAGCAGTTCTTC.

This clonotype was recorded at least ten times. The chain joins TRBV5-6 to TRBJ1-2; 7 bases are a match to TRBD1. V shed 0 bases and J 4 bases; nucleotides not matched to a gene: 6. Germline V gene data show CDR1 as SGHDT and CDR2 as YYEEEE. The CDR3 has 15 amino acids. CDR3 residues: CASSLARGIPYGYTF. The CDR3 nucleotides are TGTGCCAGCAGCTTGGCCAGGGGGATTCCCTATGGCTACACCTTC.

Points on this clonotype: Its ends do not fully match the called genes, so a read error is possible. This chain links TRBV20-1 with TRBJ1-5; D is undetermined. This CDR3 contains 13 residues. From germline, CDR1 is DFQATT and CDR2 SNEGSKA (reference sequence). CDR3 sequence reads: CCARDPGVQPQHF. CDR3 DNA sequence: TGCTGTGCTAGAGATCCTGGGGTTCAGCCCCAGCATTTT.